A selection of T cell receptor beta chains follows, all from one sample in a study of blood T cell repertoires in COVID-19. Using immunoSEQ multiplex PCR, the repertoire was profiled, and TCRdb retains in-frame clones only, with some absent. The sample has around 280,000 clones; 90% are singletons. Sequenced material: PBMCs or T cells enriched from blood (not recorded which). These TCRs come from a woman between 18 and 30 years old with acute COVID-19. Each CDR3 is given with its conserved first and last residue. Each record gives: J gene, V gene, CDR3 protein.

j_gene: TRBJ1-2; v_gene: TRBV20-1; CDR3aa: CSARGRDGYTF
j_gene: TRBJ2-1; v_gene: TRBV12-3/TRBV12-4; CDR3aa: CASSRTSRNEQFF
j_gene: TRBJ2-1; v_gene: TRBV27; CDR3aa: CASSRTSEHNEQFF
j_gene: TRBJ1-1; v_gene: TRBV10-3; CDR3aa: CAARQEAYTEAFF
j_gene: TRBJ1-5; v_gene: TRBV3-1/TRBV3-2; CDR3aa: CASSQDRNSNQPQHF
j_gene: TRBJ2-3; v_gene: TRBV24-1; CDR3aa: CATSDLYTDTQYF
j_gene: TRBJ1-4; v_gene: TRBV23-1; CDR3aa: CASSPARAGFATNEKLFF
j_gene: TRBJ1-1; v_gene: TRBV5-8; CDR3aa: CASSFLDRVNTEAFF
j_gene: TRBJ2-1; v_gene: TRBV4-1; CDR3aa: CASSQRGAGPSSNEQFF
j_gene: TRBJ2-7; v_gene: TRBV10-3; CDR3aa: CAISGQGKYEQYF
j_gene: TRBJ1-4; v_gene: TRBV21-1; CDR3aa: CASSSSMELFF
j_gene: TRBJ1-4; v_gene: TRBV7-9; CDR3aa: CASSPGQGNEKLFF
j_gene: TRBJ2-3; v_gene: TRBV5-4; CDR3aa: CASSLSTDTQYF
j_gene: TRBJ1-2; v_gene: TRBV2; CDR3aa: CASSDRNTGGYYGYTF
j_gene: TRBJ1-2; v_gene: TRBV5-1; CDR3aa: CASSFSPGTGKGYTF
j_gene: TRBJ2-5; v_gene: TRBV7-6; CDR3aa: CASSSNKRETQYF
j_gene: TRBJ2-7; v_gene: TRBV19; CDR3aa: CASRLRTGAYEQYF
j_gene: TRBJ2-7; v_gene: TRBV19; CDR3aa: CARPTGGHSSYEQYF
j_gene: TRBJ2-5; v_gene: TRBV11-3; CDR3aa: CASSLRTSVQETQYF
j_gene: TRBJ2-7; v_gene: TRBV23-1; CDR3aa: CASSQRTSGRGDEQYF
j_gene: TRBJ2-7; v_gene: TRBV3-1/TRBV3-2; CDR3aa: CASRQSGSNYEQYF
j_gene: TRBJ1-6; v_gene: TRBV19; CDR3aa: CASSLGGDSPLHF
j_gene: TRBJ2-1; v_gene: TRBV29-1; CDR3aa: CSVSGTSGRRGNEQFF
j_gene: TRBJ1-3; v_gene: TRBV3-1/TRBV3-2; CDR3aa: CASSQVRGSGNTIYF
j_gene: TRBJ2-5; v_gene: TRBV7-8; CDR3aa: CASSLSGSGVRETQYF
j_gene: TRBJ2-2; v_gene: TRBV4-2; CDR3aa: CASSQDFASGRPGELFF
j_gene: TRBJ1-4; v_gene: TRBV15; CDR3aa: CATSRGWGGVEKLFF
j_gene: TRBJ1-1; v_gene: TRBV19; CDR3aa: CASSIERGAGRAFF
j_gene: TRBJ2-5; v_gene: TRBV18; CDR3aa: CASSPRGQGETQYF